This is a list of T cell receptor beta chains from one sample in a study of cytomegalovirus exposure and HLA in healthy donors. Assay: immunoSEQ multiplex PCR; the TCRdb copy retains only in-frame clones and omits some. This table holds some 120,000 clones, 74% found once. The sequenced sample was PBMCs. The receptors shown here come from a woman aged 45-59 years in good health and CMV-seropositive. Each CDR3 is given with its conserved first and last residue. The D gene is left open where the match is weak. Clone size appears in some rows only: once, few, many, or a class for an expanded clone.

>.|TRBV4-3|TRBJ2-2|.
CASSQRPAGTANTGELFF
TGCGCCAGCAGCCAACGACCGGCGGGGACGGCCAACACCGGGGAGCTGTTTTTT
>TRBD1|TRBV29-1|TRBJ1-3|.
CSAGTASGNTIYF
TGCAGCGCCGGGACAGCCTCTGGAAACACCATATATTTT
>.|TRBV18|TRBJ1-6|.
CASSPSSYNSPLHF
TGTGCCAGCTCACCCAGCTCCTATAATTCACCCCTCCACTTT
>.|TRBV5-6|TRBJ1-2|.
CASSLGRFNYGYTF
TGTGCCAGCAGCTTGGGGAGGTTCAACTATGGCTACACCTTC
>.|TRBV11-2|TRBJ1-6|.
CASSLDTVLSNSPLHF
TGTGCCAGCAGCTTAGATACGGTTTTGTCTAATTCACCCCTCCACTTT
>.|TRBV6-5|TRBJ1-4|few
CASSHLATGEKLFF
TGTGCCAGCAGTCACCTTGCAACTGGTGAAAAACTGTTTTTT
>.|TRBV6-4|TRBJ1-3|once
CASSANSGNTIYF
TGTGCCAGCAGTGCCAACTCTGGAAACACCATATATTTT
>TRBD2|TRBV6-1|TRBJ2-5|once
CASSVLAVRETQYF
TGTGCCAGCAGTGTCCTAGCGGTGAGGGAGACCCAGTACTTC
>.|TRBV18|TRBJ2-7|.
CASSPRSDSGGSEQYF
TGTGCCAGCTCACCACGGTCGGACAGTGGTGGCTCCGAGCAGTACTTC
>.|TRBV7-9|TRBJ1-6|.
CASSGRDGQGRGSPLHF
TGTGCCAGCAGCGGCCGGGACGGACAAGGGCGGGGGTCACCCCTCCACTTT
>.|TRBV11-2|TRBJ1-1|.
CASSLVPLGIGEAFF
TGTGCCAGCAGCTTAGTTCCCCTAGGTATCGGTGAAGCTTTCTTT
>TRBD1|TRBV18|TRBJ2-7|once
CASSPGTPGQLSEQYF
TGTGCCAGCTCCCCAGGAACCCCGGGACAGTTGAGCGAGCAGTACTTC
>.|TRBV23-1|TRBJ1-2|.
CASSQSEWDYGYTF
TGCGCCAGCAGTCAATCGGAGTGGGACTATGGCTACACCTTC
>TRBD1|TRBV5-4|TRBJ2-2|.
CASSFRGSTGELFF
TGTGCCAGCAGCTTCAGGGGGTCCACCGGGGAGCTGTTTTTT
>.|TRBV6-5|TRBJ2-2|.
CASSRNTGELFF
TGTGCCAGCAGCCGGAACACCGGGGAGCTGTTTTTT
>TRBD2|TRBV10-3|TRBJ2-1|.
CATRAGDYNEQFF
TGTGCCACACGGGCGGGAGATTACAATGAGCAGTTCTTC
>TRBD2|TRBV7-9|TRBJ2-5|.
CSSEREETQYF
TGTTCCAGCGAGCGGGAGGAGACCCAGTACTTC
>.|TRBV12-5|TRBJ2-5|.
CASGLGAGRRLNGTQYF
TGTGCTAGTGGCTTAGGGGCGGGACGCAGGTTGAACGGGACCCAGTACTTC
>.|TRBV27|TRBJ1-6|.
CASSFGAGASPLHF
TGTGCCAGCAGTTTCGGCGCGGGGGCCTCACCCCTCCACTTT
>.|TRBV4-1|TRBJ2-7|.
CASSQARDSRYEQYF
TGCGCCAGCAGCCAAGCTCGTGACTCGCGATACGAGCAGTACTTC
>.|TRBV4-2|TRBJ1-5|.
CASSQGRADGSQPQHF
TGTGCCAGCAGCCAAGGCAGGGCAGACGGTTCTCAGCCCCAGCATTTT
>.|TRBV13|TRBJ2-2|.
CASSPRGGELFF
TGTGCCAGCAGCCCACGGGGAGGGGAGCTGTTTTTT
>TRBD1|TRBV5-4|TRBJ2-7|.
CASSDGQGNEQYF
TGTGCCAGCAGCGATGGACAGGGCAACGAGCAGTACTTC
>.|TRBV5-4|TRBJ2-4|.
CASSLGSEGAKNIQYF
TGTGCCAGCAGCTTGGGGTCGGAGGGGGCCAAAAACATTCAGTACTTC
>TRBD1|TRBV18|TRBJ2-3|.
CASSQRQGGTDTQYF
TGTGCCAGCTCACAGAGACAGGGGGGCACAGATACGCAGTATTTT
>.|TRBV5-1|TRBJ2-7|few
CASTEGGVPYEQYF
TGCGCCAGCACCGAAGGGGGGGTTCCCTACGAGCAGTACTTC
>TRBD1|TRBV2|TRBJ1-5|.
CASSPDRGGNQPQHF
TGTGCCAGCAGTCCTGACAGGGGCGGCAATCAGCCCCAGCATTTT
>TRBD2|TRBV5-1|TRBJ2-3|.
CASSKFSGGSLDTQYF
TGCGCCAGCAGCAAATTTAGCGGGGGGTCATTAGATACGCAGTATTTT
>.|TRBV11-3|TRBJ1-1|few
CASSPDAGMGTEAFF
TGTGCCAGCAGCCCCGACGCAGGGATGGGCACTGAAGCTTTCTTT
>.|TRBV7-9|TRBJ1-6|.
CASSFGSGGNALHF
TGTGCCAGCAGCTTTGGTTCAGGCGGGAACGCCCTCCACTTT
>TRBD1|TRBV9|TRBJ1-4|.
CASSVGGQGGEKLFF
TGTGCCAGCAGCGTAGGTGGTCAGGGGGGAGAAAAACTGTTTTTT
>.|TRBV10-3|TRBJ2-5|.
CAISESGRTQYF
TGTGCCATCAGTGAGTCGGGGAGGACCCAGTACTTC